The 6 T cell receptor beta chains listed next were all sequenced from one sample in a study of blood T cell repertoires in COVID-19. Clones were read by immunoSEQ multiplex PCR, and TCRdb kept only the in-frame ones, dropping some. Among approximately 170,000 clones listed, about 92% were seen once. Sequenced sample: peripheral blood. These TCRs come from a woman in her sixties with COVID-19, enrolled during active disease.

This sequence joins TRBV5-5 and TRBJ1-2; D perhaps matches TRBD1 (5 bases). Trimming stripped 0 bases from V and 4 bases from J, with 19 bases between. Germline V gives CDR1 SGHKS, CDR2 YYEKEE (reference sequence). This CDR3 spans 17 amino acids. CDR3 in DNA: TGTGCCAGCAGCTTGGTAGGAGGGGTTCCCACCGTCTATGGCTACACCTTC. It codes for CASSLVGGVPTVYGYTF.

The J gene is TRBJ1-2, the V gene TRBV6-6, with 7 bases matching TRBD1. Trimming cost V 6 bases and J 1 base; bases outside gene matches: 8. CDR3 size: 15 residues. The germline V gene has CDR1 MNHNY and CDR2 SVGAGI (reference sequence). CDR3 in amino acids: CASRRPGTVNYGYTF. The CDR3 bases are TGTGCCAGCAGGCGGCCTGGGACAGTTAACTATGGCTACACCTTC.

V usage is TRBV4-1 and J usage is TRBJ2-1; 9 bases align to TRBD2. The V gene end was trimmed by 1 base and the J gene end by 9 bases; junction bases not matched to a gene: 7. CDR1 is MGHRA, CDR2 YSYEKL, per germline. The CDR3 loop spans 15 amino acids. Here the CDR3 DNA reads TGCGCCAGCAGCCAAGTCCGTAGCGGGGGCGTTGAGCAGTTCTTC. This codes for CASSQVRSGGVEQFF.

The chain uses TRBV19 and TRBJ1-2, with 10 bases aligning to TRBD1. From germline, CDR1 is LNHDA and CDR2 SQIVND (reference sequence). This CDR3 comprises 15 residues. V shed 2 bases, J shed 2 bases, and the junction held 2 bases outside the gene matches. The CDR3 sequence is CASSISDRGNYGYTF. In DNA form, the CDR3 reads TGTGCCAGTAGTATATCGGACAGGGGGAACTATGGCTACACCTTC.

The chain carries TRBV2 and TRBJ1-2; 10 bases are shared with TRBD1. Germline V gene sequence: CDR1 SNHLY, CDR2 FYNNEI. This CDR3 has 18 residues. V shed 7 bases, J shed 1 base, and the junction held 15 bases outside the gene matches. CDR3 region: CASNSPIQTGGSNYGYTF. The CDR3 DNA reads as TGTGCCAGCAATTCTCCGATCCAGACAGGGGGCAGTAACTATGGCTACACCTTC.

The chain couples TRBV6-5 to TRBJ1-1; D gene ambiguous. Looked up from germline, CDR1 is MNHEY and CDR2 is SVGAGI. Trimming removed 6 bases from V and 4 bases from J, with 9 bases in between. The CDR3 consists of 12 residues. The DNA of the CDR3 is TGTGCCAGCAGCCCGCCGGGCACTGAAGCTTTCTTT. Amino acid sequence: CASSPPGTEAFF.